Each of the 27 T cell receptor beta chains below was sequenced from the same sample in a study of blood T cell repertoires in COVID-19. The table came from immunoSEQ multiplex PCR; TCRdb's copy has only in-frame clones and leaves some out. This repertoire shows about 280,000 clones, around nine tenths found once; its top ten account for around 10%. Sequencing was performed on peripheral blood. These receptors originate from a woman aged 30 to 39 with COVID-19, enrolled during active disease.

The V gene is TRBV30, the J gene TRBJ2-7; D may be TRBD2 (6 bases). This CDR3 is 16 amino acids long. Germline lookup yields CDR1 GTSNPN and CDR2 SVGIG (reference sequence). The V end lost 0 bases, the J end lost 9 bases, and 24 bases lay between the germline ends. The DNA of the CDR3 is TGTGCCTGGAGTGTACGGGCGGGACGCAGCAATTGGGGGCAGTACTTC. It encodes CAWSVRAGRSNWGQYF.

V and J are TRBV12-2 and TRBJ2-1; the table's D call TRBD2 went unverified against the DNA. TRBV12-2 is flagged as a pseudogene. The CDR3 consists of 17 residues. CDR3 in amino acids: CASRLTQAGGPHNEQFF. The CDR3 nucleotides are TGTGCAAGTCGCTTAACTCAAGCGGGAGGGCCTCACAATGAGCAGTTCTTC.

This clone was observed once. V usage is TRBV6-1 and J usage is TRBJ2-1; 9 nucleotides match TRBD2. Germline CDR1 MNHNS, CDR2 SASEGT. The CDR3 is 16 amino acids. Unmatched junction bases numbered 8, after V lost 0 bases and J lost 8 bases. The CDR3 DNA is TGTGCCAGCAGTGAAGCGGCGATAGCGGGAGACGATGAGCAGTTCTTC. Protein product: CASSEAAIAGDDEQFF.

This clone was seen only a few times. The CDR3 sequence is CASSTTGGNQPQHF. As DNA, the CDR3 is TGCGCCAGCAGCACTACAGGGGGCAATCAGCCCCAGCATTTT. The chain carries TRBV5-1 and TRBJ1-5; 7 nucleotides match TRBD1. V lost 4 bases, J lost 2 bases, and 3 bases stayed unmatched. The germline CDR1 and CDR2 sequences are SGHRS and YFSETQ. The length of the CDR3 is 14 residues.

The sample holds one count of this clone. The rearrangement links TRBV7-8 to TRBJ2-1; the match to TRBD2 covers 8 bases. The V segment lost 0 bases and the J segment 4 bases; nucleotides outside the gene matches: 2. The CDR3 runs to 15 residues. Germline assignment: CDR1 SGHVS and CDR2 FQNEAQ. DNA for the CDR3: TGTGCCAGCAGCTTAGCGCGGGAGGTATACAATGAGCAGTTCTTC. It yields the protein CASSLAREVYNEQFF.

The chain combines TRBV5-4 with TRBJ2-3; 8 positions agree with TRBD2. CDR1 SGHNT and CDR2 YYREEE come from the germline V gene (reference sequence). This CDR3 spans 16 amino acids. Germline trimming cut 0 bases from V and 0 bases from J; bases unmatched to any gene: 3. CDR3 sequence: CASSLAGGRSTDTQYF. In DNA, the CDR3 is TGTGCCAGCAGCTTGGCAGGCGGGAGGAGCACAGATACGCAGTATTTT.

The J gene is TRBJ1-1, the V gene TRBV6-6, with TRBD1 matching 7 bases. CDR1 and CDR2 (germline): MNHNY, SVGAGI (reference sequence). V lost 7 bases, J lost 6 bases, and 17 bases stayed unmatched. This CDR3 region has 16 residues. The DNA of the CDR3 is TGTGCCAGCACTCTGAAGGAGACAGGGCAGAGTCCTGAAGCTTTCTTT. It is translated as CASTLKETGQSPEAFF.

V usage is TRBV19 and J usage is TRBJ2-3; 12 bases are shared with TRBD1. V gave up 6 bases and J gave up 4 bases; unmatched junction bases: 5. Germline loops: CDR1 LNHDA, CDR2 SQIVND (reference sequence). The CDR3 has 15 amino acids. The CDR3 sequence is CASSSGTGGADTQYF. For the CDR3, the DNA is TGTGCCAGTAGCTCAGGGACAGGGGGCGCAGATACGCAGTATTTT.

A few counts support this clone. As DNA, the CDR3 is TGTGCCAGCAGTTCGCCGGCAGCGGGAAGCTCCTACAATGAGCAGTTCTTC. It encodes CASSSPAAGSSYNEQFF. V usage is TRBV28 and J usage is TRBJ2-1, with 7 bases that match TRBD2. Trimming cost V 4 bases and J 0 bases; bases outside gene matches: 9. Germline CDR1 MDHEN, CDR2 SYDVKM. The CDR3 is 17 amino acids.

This clone appeared once. This chain joins TRBV10-3 and TRBJ2-1, with 12 bases fitting TRBD2. The junction had 7 bases not matched to a gene; V was cut back by 4 bases and J by 6 bases. The length of the CDR3 is 16 residues. CDR1 is ENHRY, CDR2 SYGVKD, per germline. Here the CDR3 DNA reads TGTGCCATCAGTGCTCCTAGCGGGAGGGCCGGCAATGAGCAGTTCTTC. Translation gives CAISAPSGRAGNEQFF.

The J gene is TRBJ2-1, the V gene TRBV27; 9 nucleotides match TRBD1. Trimming cost V 5 bases and J 7 bases; bases outside gene matches: 9. Germline V gene sequence: CDR1 MNHEY, CDR2 SMNVEV (reference sequence). The CDR3 spans 15 residues. The CDR3 reads CASSPYRGLGNEQFF. CDR3 coding DNA: TGTGCCAGCAGTCCTTACAGGGGGCTTGGGAATGAGCAGTTCTTC.

This clone was counted a single time. This chain uses TRBV6-5 with TRBJ2-2, with 8 bases matching TRBD2. There are 16 residues in the CDR3. The germline V gene has CDR1 MNHEY and CDR2 SVGAGI. V lost 2 bases to trimming and J lost 9 bases; unmatched junction nucleotides: 11. The CDR3 is CASSYLLVAGIRELFF. CDR3 bases: TGTGCCAGCAGTTACCTTTTGGTAGCGGGGATCCGGGAGCTGTTTTTT.

This clone is a singleton in its sample. The chain is built from TRBV9 and TRBJ2-1; D is undetermined. The CDR3 sequence is 15 residues long. The germline V and J ends were trimmed by 0 bases and 8 bases, with 15 bases remaining between them. From germline, CDR1 is SGDLS and CDR2 YYNGEE. CDR3 nucleotide sequence: TGTGCCAGCAGCGTAGGCGGCCTTGGGTACGATGAGCAGTTCTTC. Protein sequence: CASSVGGLGYDEQFF.

The chain combines TRBV9 with TRBJ2-3; TRBD2 matches 10 bases. From germline, CDR1 is SGDLS and CDR2 YYNGEE. The CDR3 runs to 18 residues. J lost 1 base, V lost 1 base, and 9 bases had no gene match. The CDR3 here is CASSVLGTSDVGTDTQYF. In nucleotides, the CDR3 is TGTGCCAGCAGCGTATTAGGGACTAGCGATGTGGGCACAGATACGCAGTATTTT.

This clone was picked up one time. The chain carries TRBV6-5 and TRBJ2-5; a possible D gene is TRBD1 (6 bases). This CDR3 has 11 residues. The germline gives CDR1 MNHEY, CDR2 SVGAGI. Deletions cut 5 bases from V and 5 bases from J, with 6 bases between. The CDR3, as DNA: TGTGCCAGCAGTACAGGGGAGACCCAGTACTTC. Encoded protein: CASSTGETQYF.

The CDR3 sequence is CASSSAQDSTEAFF. The CDR3 DNA reads as TGTGCCAGCAGTTCGGCCCAGGACAGCACTGAAGCTTTCTTT. This chain links TRBV6-5 with TRBJ1-1; maybe TRBD1 (6 bases). This CDR3 is 14 amino acids long. The V end lost 4 bases, the J end lost 4 bases, and 13 bases lay between the germline ends. CDR1 and CDR2 (germline): MNHEY, SVGAGI.

This clone was recorded only once. This chain connects TRBV14 to TRBJ2-1, with a possible D match to TRBD2 (5 bases). The CDR3 totals 13 residues. Germline V lookup: CDR1 SGHDN, CDR2 FVKESK. Trimming pared 4 bases from V and 8 bases from J, leaving 12 bases between. The CDR3 nucleotides read TGTGCCAGCAGCCCGGGGTTAATTGATGAGCAGTTCTTC. Encoded protein: CASSPGLIDEQFF. The entire variable domain, with the rest obtained from reference TRBV14 and TRBJ2-1, is as follows: EAGVTQFPSHSVIEKGQTVTLRCDPISGHDNLYWYRRVMGKEIKFLLHFVKESKQDESGMPNNRFLAERTGGTYSTLKVQPAELEDSGVYFCASSPGLIDEQFFGPGTRLTVL.

This chain links TRBV20-1 with TRBJ1-5, with D hard to call. With 3 bases removed from V and 6 bases from J, the gap between germline ends came to 12 bases. CDR3 size: 13 residues. The germline CDR1 and CDR2 sequences are DFQATT and SNEGSKA (reference sequence). DNA for the CDR3: TGCAGTGCTAGTCCCCCAGCGCCTCAGCCCCAGCATTTT. This sequence encodes CSASPPAPQPQHF.

The genes are TRBV7-3 and TRBJ2-7, with D possibly matching TRBD1 (6 bases). Between the trimmed V and J ends, which lost 5 bases and 6 bases, there was a span of 14 bases. Germline V CDR1 and CDR2: SGHTA, FQGTGA. This CDR3 region has 13 residues. CDR3: CASSPSTGREQYF. The DNA of the CDR3 is TGTGCCAGCAGCCCGAGTACAGGGCGCGAGCAGTACTTC.

The sample holds one count of this clone. This chain connects TRBV11-2 to TRBJ2-7, with no clear D. This CDR3 is built from 15 residues. The V gene's germline CDR1 is SGHAT and CDR2 FQNNGV. The V gene lost 3 bases and the J gene lost 0 bases, with 12 bases spanning the gap. The CDR3 bases are TGTGCCAGCAGCTTCTCAGAAGTTCTCTCCTACGAGCAGTACTTC. Its translation is CASSFSEVLSYEQYF.

The gene calls are TRBV27 and TRBJ1-2, with 10 bases aligning to TRBD1. CDR3 length: 14 amino acids. Unmatched junction bases numbered 5, after V lost 6 bases and J lost 4 bases. The germline gives CDR1 MNHEY, CDR2 SMNVEV (reference sequence). CDR3 sequence reads: CASSLTGGGYGYTF. The CDR3 DNA reads as TGTGCCAGCAGCCTGACAGGGGGCGGCTATGGCTACACCTTC.

This clone was seen just once. This chain links TRBV30 with TRBJ2-2; 8 bases agree with TRBD1. The J segment lost 7 bases and the V segment lost 0 bases, leaving 7 bases of the junction unmatched. Per the germline V gene, CDR1 is GTSNPN and CDR2 is SVGIG (reference sequence). The CDR3 is 15 residues long. Here the CDR3 DNA reads TGTGCCTGGAGTGTACTGCAGGGGGCTTTCGGGGAGCTGTTTTTT. This translates into CAWSVLQGAFGELFF.

The genes are TRBV7-3 and TRBJ1-5, with D maybe TRBD1 (6 bases). There are 14 residues in the CDR3. Germline V CDR1 and CDR2: SGHTA, FQGTGA. V was pared by 6 bases and J by 4 bases, with 13 bases between. The CDR3 DNA reads TGTGCCAGCAGAACCGGACAGAGAAATCAGCCCCAGCATTTT. Amino acids: CASRTGQRNQPQHF.

The rearrangement joins TRBV2 to TRBJ1-5; 10 positions agree with TRBD1. Germline V gene data show CDR1 as SNHLY and CDR2 as FYNNEI. The CDR3 covers 15 residues. The ends lost 4 bases at V and 9 bases at J; junction bases unmatched: 9. The CDR3 bases are TGTGCCAGCAGTGGTACGACAGGGGGCCGGAGGCCCCAGCATTTT. Its translation is CASSGTTGGRRPQHF.

J is TRBJ2-7 and V is TRBV7-2, with 10 bases lining up with TRBD1. There are 14 residues in the CDR3. V shed 3 bases and J 5 bases; nucleotides not matched to a gene: 4. Germline V gene sequence: CDR1 SGHTA, CDR2 FQGNSA. The CDR3 nucleotides read TGTGCCAGCAGCTTCGACAGGGGGCGGGACGAGCAGTACTTC. Amino acid sequence: CASSFDRGRDEQYF.

The chain carries TRBV28 and TRBJ2-5; a possible D gene is TRBD2 (5 bases). Germline V gene lookup returns CDR1 MDHEN and CDR2 SYDVKM. This CDR3 has 13 amino acids. V shed 7 bases and J shed 5 bases, with 14 bases lying between them. CDR3 residues: CASNSGLLETQYF. For the CDR3, the DNA is TGTGCCAGCAATTCGGGGTTGTTGGAGACCCAGTACTTC.

The V call is TRBV5-1, the J call TRBJ2-3; 10 bases match TRBD1. The trim removed 3 bases at V and 6 bases at J, leaving 4 bases unmatched. The CDR3 runs 14 residues. CDR1 is SGHRS, CDR2 YFSETQ, per germline. CDR3 region: CASSWGQGRDTQYF. CDR3 bases: TGCGCCAGCAGCTGGGGACAGGGGAGGGATACGCAGTATTTT.